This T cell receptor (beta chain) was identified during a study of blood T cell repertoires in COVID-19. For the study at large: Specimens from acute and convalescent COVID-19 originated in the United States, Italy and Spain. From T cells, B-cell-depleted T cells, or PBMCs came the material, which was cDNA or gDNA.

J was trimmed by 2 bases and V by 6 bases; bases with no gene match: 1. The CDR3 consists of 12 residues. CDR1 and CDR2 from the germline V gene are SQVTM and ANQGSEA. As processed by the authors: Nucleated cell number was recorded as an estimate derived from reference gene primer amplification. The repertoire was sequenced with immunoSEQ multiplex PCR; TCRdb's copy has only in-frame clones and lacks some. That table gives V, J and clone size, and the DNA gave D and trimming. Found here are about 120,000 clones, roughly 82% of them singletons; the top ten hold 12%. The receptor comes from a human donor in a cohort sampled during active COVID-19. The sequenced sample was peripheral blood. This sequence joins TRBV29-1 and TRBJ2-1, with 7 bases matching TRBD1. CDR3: CSVGQTYNEQFF. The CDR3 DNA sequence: TGCAGCGTGGGACAGACCTACAATGAGCAGTTCTTC.